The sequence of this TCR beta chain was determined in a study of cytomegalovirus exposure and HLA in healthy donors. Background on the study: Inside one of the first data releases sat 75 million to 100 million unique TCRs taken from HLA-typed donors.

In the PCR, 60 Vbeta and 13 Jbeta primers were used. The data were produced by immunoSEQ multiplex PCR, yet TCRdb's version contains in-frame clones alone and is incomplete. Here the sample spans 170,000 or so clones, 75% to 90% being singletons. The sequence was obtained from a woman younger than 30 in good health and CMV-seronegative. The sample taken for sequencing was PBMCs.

The CDR3 DNA reads TGTGCCAGCAGCCAACAGGTTGTGCGGGGTGGCTACACCTTC. Translating it yields CASSQQVVRGGYTF. The V and J genes are TRBV5-4 and TRBJ1-2; possible D gene TRBD1, 5 bases. The germline CDR1 and CDR2 sequences are SGHNT and YYREEE (reference sequence). Trimming shortened V by 4 bases and J by 7 bases, and 17 bases separated the two germline ends. The CDR3 loop spans 14 amino acids.